A single sample is the source of the 21 T cell receptor beta chains below, sequenced in a study of response to subunit inactivated influenza vaccine. TCRdb analysed the RT-PCR reads with MiXCR anew, one entry per CDR3 protein. The table includes more than 450,000 distinct CDR3 sequences, 7.6% detected once. The sequencing here drew on PBMCs from blood, taken 23 months after vaccination. These TCRs come from a man in his fifties or sixties who received an inactivated influenza vaccine.

This clonotype was seen repeatedly, ten times or more. The chain has TRBV20-1 and TRBJ2-1, with 11 bases aligning to TRBD2. CDR3 size: 16 residues. The V and J ends lost 4 bases and 3 bases, in that order; junction bases with no gene match: 8. Germline assignment: CDR1 DFQATT and CDR2 SNEGSKA (reference sequence). The CDR3: CSAITLAGGNYNEQFF. CDR3 DNA sequence: TGCAGTGCTATCACCCTAGCGGGAGGAAACTACAATGAGCAGTTCTTC.

The chain is built from TRBV12-3 or TRBV12-4 and TRBJ2-1, with D maybe TRBD1 (6 bases). The V end lost 6 bases, the J end lost 14 bases, and 20 bases lay between the germline ends. The CDR3 covers 13 residues. The CDR3 DNA follows: TGTGCCAGCAGCCAGACAGGTCAATATAAGGAGTTCTTC. Translation gives CASSQTGQYKEFF.

This clonotype was counted ten times or more. The J gene is TRBJ1-5, the V gene TRBV2; a weak D match, TRBD1 (5 bases). Trimming removed 2 bases at V and 4 bases at J, with 15 bases between. Germline CDR1 is SNHLY and CDR2 is FYNNEI. The CDR3 totals 16 residues. DNA for the CDR3: TGTGCCAGCAGTGAAACTCCGGCAGGGAAGAATCAGCCCCAGCATTTT. It specifies CASSETPAGKNQPQHF.

This clonotype was found a few times. The V call is TRBV28, the J call TRBJ2-7; possibly TRBD2 for D (5 bases). The CDR3 has 13 residues. V was shortened by 4 bases and J by 6 bases, with 13 bases between the two germline ends. From germline, CDR1 is MDHEN and CDR2 SYDVKM. CDR3 in DNA: TGTGCCAGCAGTTCGGGCGGGTCGACCGAGCAGTACTTC. Residues: CASSSGGSTEQYF.

This clonotype was seen repeatedly, ten times or more. The chain couples TRBV5-1 to TRBJ1-5; D gene uncertain. The CDR3 is made up of 15 amino acids. Germline lookup yields CDR1 SGHRS and CDR2 YFSETQ. V dropped 2 bases and J dropped 1 base, with 10 bases sitting between them. The CDR3 is CASSFGPGSNQPQHF. In DNA, the CDR3 is TGCGCCAGCAGCTTCGGGCCTGGGAGCAATCAGCCCCAGCATTTT. Full variable domain (remainder filled in from reference TRBV5-1 and TRBJ1-5): KAGVTQTPRYLIKTRGQQVTLSCSPISGHRSVSWYQQTPGQGLQFLFEYFSETQRNKGNFPGRFSGRQFSNSRSEMNVSTLELGDSALYLCASSFGPGSNQPQHFGDGTRLSIL.

The sample holds a few counts of this clonotype. The chain couples TRBV20-1 to TRBJ1-5, with a tentative D call TRBD1 (5 bases). V was trimmed by 5 bases and J by 0 bases, leaving 8 bases between them. CDR3 length: 13 amino acids. Germline-derived CDR1 and CDR2 are DFQATT and SNEGSKA (reference sequence). The CDR3 reads CSAQGLSNQPQHF. In DNA form, the CDR3 reads TGCAGTGCTCAGGGACTTAGCAATCAGCCCCAGCATTTT.

The gene calls are TRBV20-1 and TRBJ1-1; 7 positions agree with TRBD1. CDR1 and CDR2 (germline): DFQATT, SNEGSKA (reference sequence). V dropped 6 bases and J dropped 7; count of bases not matched to a gene: 2. The CDR3 spans 10 residues. The CDR3, as DNA: TGCAGTGCGGGGACAGATGAAGCTTTCTTT. Protein sequence: CSAGTDEAFF.

This chain links TRBV5-6 with TRBJ2-1; TRBD1 or TRBD2 may be the D gene (5 bases each). Germline V gene lookup returns CDR1 SGHDT and CDR2 YYEEEE. The CDR3 is 13 amino acids. V was pared by 2 bases and J by 9 bases, with 12 bases between. CDR3 DNA: TGTGCCAGCAGCTTTGGGGGTGAGGCTGAGCAGTTCTTC. It yields the protein CASSFGGEAEQFF.

This clonotype was seen a few times. The V and J genes are TRBV29-1 and TRBJ2-6, with D maybe TRBD2 (5 bases). This CDR3 contains 13 residues. Germline V gene sequence: CDR1 SQVTM, CDR2 ANQGSEA. Trimming stripped 1 base from V and 4 bases from J, with 5 bases between. DNA of the CDR3: TGCAGCGTTGAAGCGGGGGGGGCCAACGTCCTGACTTTC. This sequence encodes CSVEAGGANVLTF.

This clonotype was recorded a few times. This chain joins TRBV5-1 and TRBJ1-1; D remains ambiguous. The V end lost 5 bases, the J end lost 5 bases, and 13 bases lay between the germline ends. The CDR3 is made up of 13 amino acids. The germline CDR1 and CDR2 sequences are SGHRS and YFSETQ. The CDR3 sequence is CASRPTEATEAFF. In nucleotides, the CDR3 is TGCGCCAGCAGACCCACGGAGGCGACTGAAGCTTTCTTT.

Note on this clonotype: The junction shows a germline mismatch at one end, possibly a read error. The chain uses TRBV7-2 and TRBJ2-3; no definite D call. The CDR3 runs 16 residues. The germline CDR1 and CDR2 sequences are SGHTA and FQGNSA. CDR3 in DNA: TGTGCCAGCAGCTTAGTTGGGGTAGAGAGCACAAATACGCAGTATTTT. Translation gives CASSLVGVESTNTQYF.

Concerning this clonotype: A read error may be the cause here, since a much bigger clone is one base away. The rearrangement joins TRBV6-1 to TRBJ1-1; 9 bases are a match to TRBD1. CDR3 size: 14 residues. CDR1 is MNHNS and CDR2 is SASEGT in the germline V gene. Here the CDR3 reads CASKDRGANTKAFF. In DNA, the CDR3 is TGTGCCAGCAAGGACAGGGGCGCGAACACTAAAGCTTTCTTT.

This rearrangement joins TRBV10-1 to TRBJ2-5, with D hard to call. This CDR3 has 14 residues. Trimming cost V 0 bases and J 2 bases, with 7 bases left between them. Germline CDR1 is WNHNN and CDR2 is SYGVQD (reference sequence). CDR3 coding DNA: TGCGCCAGCAGTGAGTCTTTGGGTCAAGAGACCCAGTACTTC. It codes for CASSESLGQETQYF.

The sample holds many counts of this clonotype. J is TRBJ2-4 and V is TRBV7-2, with 9 bases fitting TRBD2. This CDR3 contains 16 residues. V was pared by 4 bases and J by 1 base, with 5 bases of the junction left unmatched. The germline gives CDR1 SGHTA, CDR2 FQGNSA. The CDR3 reads CASSSGLAGAKNIQYF. CDR3 bases: TGTGCCAGCAGCTCGGGACTAGCCGGGGCCAAAAACATTCAGTACTTC.

This clonotype was observed at least ten times. This rearrangement joins TRBV9 to TRBJ2-1; TRBD1 is a possible D gene (6 bases). The germline V gene encodes CDR1 SGDLS and CDR2 YYNGEE. The CDR3 length is 13 residues. The germline V and J ends were trimmed by 4 bases and 13 bases, with 18 bases remaining between them. As DNA, the CDR3 is TGTGCCAGCAGCCTAATCTTGGGGACACATCAGTTCTTC. Its translation: CASSLILGTHQFF.

In its sample, this clonotype was seen many times. The chain couples TRBV4-2 to TRBJ2-2; maybe TRBD1 (6 bases). V was cut by 0 bases and J by 5 bases, with 13 bases left in between. CDR3 length: 16 amino acids. Per germline, CDR1 LGHNA and CDR2 YNFKEQ. CDR3 residues: CASSQEPGQLTGELFF. The CDR3, as DNA: TGTGCCAGCAGCCAAGAACCCGGACAGTTGACCGGGGAGCTGTTTTTT.

The chain couples TRBV6-4 to TRBJ2-1; TRBD2 is a possible D gene (6 bases). Between the trimmed V and J ends, which lost 6 bases and 6 bases, there was a span of 18 bases. The CDR3 spans 15 residues. Germline-derived CDR1 and CDR2 are MRHNA and SNTAGT. CDR3 DNA: TGTGCCAGCAGCCCGTATGAGGGAGGCCTCAATGAGCAGTTCTTC. Translation gives CASSPYEGGLNEQFF.

This clonotype was observed many times. The chain joins TRBV7-3 to TRBJ2-3; TRBD2 aligns across 7 bases. Trimming at V came to 5 bases and at J to 6 bases, leaving 11 bases not matched to a gene. The CDR3 extends over 15 amino acids. CDR1 SGHTA and CDR2 FQGTGA come from the germline V gene. The chain's CDR3 is CASSPIAGLPDTQYF. The DNA of the CDR3 is TGTGCCAGCAGCCCCATAGCGGGCCTCCCGGATACGCAGTATTTT.

This clonotype was seen a few times. The gene calls are TRBV7-6 and TRBJ1-3; D is undetermined. Per the germline V gene, CDR1 is SGHVS and CDR2 is FNYEAQ. Trimming left V 0 bases short and J 2 bases short, with 14 bases between. The CDR3 covers 17 residues. The CDR3 region is CASSLASRVLAGNTIYF. The CDR3 region has the DNA TGTGCCAGCAGCTTAGCTTCGAGGGTTTTAGCTGGAAACACCATATATTTT.

The V and J genes are TRBV6-2 or TRBV6-3 and TRBJ2-5; D is possibly TRBD2 (6 bases). The V gene's germline CDR1 is MNHEY and CDR2 SVGEGT. Between the trimmed V and J ends, which lost 6 bases and 5 bases, there was a span of 19 bases. The CDR3 totals 15 residues. The CDR3 region has the DNA TGTGCCAGCAGCCCCTGGAGGGGCAAAAGGGAGACCCAGTACTTC. Translated: CASSPWRGKRETQYF.

This clonotype was counted only a few times. DNA for the CDR3: TGTGCCAGCAGCCGAGGCCTTGGGCAGTACTTC. Encoded protein: CASSRGLGQYF. The chain couples TRBV3-1 to TRBJ2-7; unclear D gene. The CDR3 length is 11 residues. In germline, CDR1 is LGHDT, CDR2 YNNKEL (reference sequence). Trimming took off 4 bases at V and 9 bases at J, with 10 bases between the two ends.